This T cell receptor beta chain was profiled in a study of cytomegalovirus exposure and HLA in healthy donors. J was trimmed by 9 bases and V by 4 bases; bases with no gene match: 5. Germline-derived CDR1 and CDR2 are KGHSH and LQKENI. This CDR3 is built from 14 residues. This PCR relied on a set of 60 Vbeta primers and 13 Jbeta primers. The repertoire was sequenced with immunoSEQ multiplex PCR; TCRdb's copy has only in-frame clones and lacks some. The sample contains some 130,000 clones, 60% to 85% of which appear only once. The source material was PBMCs. The V gene is TRBV18, the J gene TRBJ2-1, with 11 nucleotides matching TRBD1. The TCR was taken from a female donor in good health and CMV-seropositive. The CDR3 DNA reads TGTGCCAGCTCACAGGACAGGGGGCGCGGTGAGCAGTTCTTC. Translating it yields CASSQDRGRGEQFF.